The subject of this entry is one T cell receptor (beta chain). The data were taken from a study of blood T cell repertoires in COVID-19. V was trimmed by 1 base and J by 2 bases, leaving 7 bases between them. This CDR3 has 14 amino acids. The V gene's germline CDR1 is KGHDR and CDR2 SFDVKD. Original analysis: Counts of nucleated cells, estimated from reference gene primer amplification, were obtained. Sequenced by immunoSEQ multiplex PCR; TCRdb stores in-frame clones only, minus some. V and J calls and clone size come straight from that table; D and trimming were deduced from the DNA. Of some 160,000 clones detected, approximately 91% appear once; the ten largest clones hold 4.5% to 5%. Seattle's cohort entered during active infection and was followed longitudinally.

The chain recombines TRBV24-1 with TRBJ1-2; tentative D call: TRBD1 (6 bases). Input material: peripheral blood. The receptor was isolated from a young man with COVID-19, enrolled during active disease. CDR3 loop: CATSDFGQNYGYTF. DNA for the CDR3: TGTGCCACCAGTGATTTCGGACAGAACTATGGCTACACCTTC.